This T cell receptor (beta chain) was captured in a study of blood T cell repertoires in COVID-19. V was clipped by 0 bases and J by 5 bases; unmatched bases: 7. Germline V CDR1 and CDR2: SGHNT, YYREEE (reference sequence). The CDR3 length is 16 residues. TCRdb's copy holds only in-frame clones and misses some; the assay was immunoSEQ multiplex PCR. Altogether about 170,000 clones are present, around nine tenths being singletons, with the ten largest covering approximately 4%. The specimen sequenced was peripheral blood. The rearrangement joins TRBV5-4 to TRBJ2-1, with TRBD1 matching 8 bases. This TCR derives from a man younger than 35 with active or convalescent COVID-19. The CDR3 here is CASSLAPGGQNNEQFF. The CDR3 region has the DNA TGTGCCAGCAGCTTGGCACCAGGGGGCCAAAACAATGAGCAGTTCTTC. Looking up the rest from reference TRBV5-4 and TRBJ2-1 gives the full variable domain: ETGVTQSPTHLIKTRGQQVTLRCSSQSGHNTVSWYQQALGQGPQFIFQYYREEENGRGNFPPRFSGLQFPNYSSELNVNALELDDSALYLCASSLAPGGQNNEQFFGPGTRLTVL.